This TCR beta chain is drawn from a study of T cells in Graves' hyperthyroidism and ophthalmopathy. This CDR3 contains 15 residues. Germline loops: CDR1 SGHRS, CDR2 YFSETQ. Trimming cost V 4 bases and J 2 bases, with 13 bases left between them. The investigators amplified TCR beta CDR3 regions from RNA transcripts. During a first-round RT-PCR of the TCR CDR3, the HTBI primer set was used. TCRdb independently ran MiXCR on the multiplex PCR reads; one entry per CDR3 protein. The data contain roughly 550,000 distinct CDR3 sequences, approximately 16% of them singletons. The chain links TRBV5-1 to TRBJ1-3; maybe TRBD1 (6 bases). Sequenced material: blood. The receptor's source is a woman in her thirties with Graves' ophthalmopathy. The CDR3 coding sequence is TGCGCCAGCAGCATCCCGGACAGTGCTGGAAACACCATATATTTT. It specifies CASSIPDSAGNTIYF.